Described below is a single T cell receptor beta chain sequence and its context. The read is 3 residues too short to cover the CDR3 end, so that end is filled in from the germline J gene. The data are from a study of T cells in women clearing cervical HPV infection. Across the whole study: Women with histologically confirmed HPV16-related CIN3 or worse, 2 with invasive cancer, served as cases.

Here immunoSEQ multiplex PCR was the method, and the copy in TCRdb shows in-frame clones only, minus some. The table lists 25,000 to 35,000 clones. Dot-blot hybridization genotyped cervical HPV amplified with MY09/MY11 PCR. The germline V gene encodes CDR1 SEHNR and CDR2 FQNEAQ (reference sequence). There are 12 residues in the CDR3. V was shortened by 1 base and J by 4 bases, with 5 bases between the two germline ends. The chain employs TRBV7-9 and TRBJ2-7; D is unresolved. The sequenced sample was blood buffy coat. The sequence was obtained from a woman aged 18 to 75 with a cervical HPV16 infection that either progressed to CIN3+ or cleared (not recorded which). The CDR3 here is CASSLDIYEQYF. The part of the CDR3 DNA that was read is TGTGCCAGCAGCTTAGACATTTACGAG.